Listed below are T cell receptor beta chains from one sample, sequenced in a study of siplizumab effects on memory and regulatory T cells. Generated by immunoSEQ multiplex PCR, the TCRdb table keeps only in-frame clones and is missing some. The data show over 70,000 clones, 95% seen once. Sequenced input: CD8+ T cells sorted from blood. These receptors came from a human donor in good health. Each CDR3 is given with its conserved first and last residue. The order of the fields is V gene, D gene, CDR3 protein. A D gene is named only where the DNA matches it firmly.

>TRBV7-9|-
CASSKDGSNQPQHF
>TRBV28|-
CASTGGGWGLLAKNIQYF
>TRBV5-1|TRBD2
CASSRGWSSGDYEQYF
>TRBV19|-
CASSISSGGYSNQPQHF
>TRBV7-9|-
CASSQGGGTEAFF
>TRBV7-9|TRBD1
CASSPRTGHYEQYF
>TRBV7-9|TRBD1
CASRHTGDRNEQFF
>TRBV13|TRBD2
CASSLGQLAGNYNEQFF
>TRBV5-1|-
CASSLEDWETQYF
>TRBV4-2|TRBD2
CASSPGLAGTDTQYF
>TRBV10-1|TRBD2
CASSEGSGSGTGELFF
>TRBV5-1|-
CASSLAGQFRTEAFF
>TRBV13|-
CASSLVVGLPTDTQYF
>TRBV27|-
CASSFQGYSNQPQHF